A single sample is the source of the 10 T cell receptor beta chains below, sequenced in a study of identical twins. TCRdb re-analysed the 5' RACE reads in MiXCR, keeping a single row per CDR3 protein. This table has approximately 700,000 distinct CDR3 sequences, about 20% appearing once. These same data were also listed under a study on T cells expressing NK-cell markers.

Sequencing was done on a sample of PBMCs. These receptors came from a woman younger than 35 in good health.

This clonotype showed up just a few times. The V call is TRBV20-1, the J call TRBJ2-1; weak D call: TRBD1 (5 bases). Germline CDR1 and CDR2: DFQATT and SNEGSKA (reference sequence). V was pared by 2 bases and J by 10 bases, with 18 bases between. The CDR3 is 14 residues long. The CDR3 DNA reads TGCAGTGCTAGATACCAGGGCGCTCGCTGGGAGCAGTTCTTC. Its protein is CSARYQGARWEQFF.

The chain employs TRBV6-1 and TRBJ2-5; D call uncertain. Trimming took 6 bases from V and 4 from J, leaving 15 bases between them. CDR3 length equals 14 residues. Germline lookup yields CDR1 MNHNS and CDR2 SASEGT. CDR3: CASSRVVGGETQYF. DNA of the CDR3: TGTGCCAGCAGCCGGGTAGTGGGTGGAGAGACCCAGTACTTC.

This clonotype was picked up a small number of times. The chain recombines TRBV6-5 with TRBJ2-3; D is unresolved. The V gene lost 1 base and the J gene lost 6 bases, with 5 bases spanning the gap. The CDR3 extends over 12 amino acids. Germline CDR1 and CDR2: MNHEY and SVGAGI. CDR3 bases: TGTGCCAGCAGTTACTTTTTGGATACGCAGTATTTT. Its translation is CASSYFLDTQYF.

The sample holds a few counts of this clonotype. The chain links TRBV7-2 to TRBJ2-5; D possibly matches TRBD1 or TRBD2 (5 bases each). Trimming pared 5 bases from V and 3 bases from J, leaving 13 bases between. CDR3 length: 14 residues. In germline, CDR1 is SGHTA, CDR2 FQGNSA. CDR3 region: CASSPRDHKETQYF. Here the CDR3 DNA reads TGTGCCAGCAGCCCCCGGGACCACAAAGAGACCCAGTACTTC.

This clonotype was counted between two and nine times. The V and J genes are TRBV7-9 and TRBJ1-1, with TRBD1 as a possible D gene (5 bases). Germline-derived CDR1 and CDR2 are SEHNR and FQNEAQ (reference sequence). V was shortened by 11 bases and J by 6 bases, with 19 bases between the two germline ends. The CDR3 is 13 amino acids. The DNA for the CDR3 is TGTGCCTCACAACCGCCCATGGGGGCTGAAGCTTTCTTT. Protein sequence: CASQPPMGAEAFF.

In DNA form, the CDR3 reads TGTGCCAGCAGCTCGGTCCTTAACACCGGGGAGCTGTTTTTT. The encoded protein is CASSSVLNTGELFF. This rearrangement joins TRBV7-7 to TRBJ2-2; D uncertain. Trimming took off 4 bases at V and 2 bases at J, with 8 bases between the two ends. This CDR3 comprises 14 residues. Germline V gene data show CDR1 as SSHAT and CDR2 as FNYEAQ (reference sequence).

This chain links TRBV12-3 or TRBV12-4 with TRBJ2-7; no firm D call. With 3 bases removed from V and 3 bases from J, the gap between germline ends came to 12 bases. The CDR3 loop spans 14 amino acids. In DNA form, the CDR3 reads TGTGCCAGCAGTTTGACCGAGGTCAACTACGAGCAGTACTTC. As protein: CASSLTEVNYEQYF.

This clonotype occurred a few times. The chain has TRBV12-3 or TRBV12-4 and TRBJ2-6, with D perhaps being TRBD1 or TRBD2 (5 bases each). CDR3 size: 16 residues. V lost 5 bases to trimming and J lost 0 bases, with 11 bases between them. CDR3 protein: CASSRDLGSGANVLTF. CDR3 sequence (DNA): TGTGCCAGCAGTCGGGACCTTGGCTCTGGGGCCAACGTCCTGACTTTC.

The chain has TRBV29-1 and TRBJ2-5, with TRBD1 as a possible D gene (6 bases). Germline CDR1 is SQVTM and CDR2 is ANQGSEA. The CDR3 is 14 amino acids. V was trimmed by 2 bases and J by 4 bases, leaving 14 bases between them. The CDR3 DNA follows: TGCAGCGTTGAATTGGCAGGGGAGATAGAGACCCAGTACTTC. Encoded protein: CSVELAGEIETQYF.

For this clonotype: A read error may produce the germline difference seen at one junction end. This chain uses TRBV20-1 with TRBJ1-2; D call uncertain. This CDR3 is built from 12 residues. Germline V gives CDR1 DFQATT, CDR2 SNEGSKA (reference sequence). The CDR3 DNA is TGCAGTGCTAGGGCAGGTACCTATGGCTACACTTTC. This gives the protein CSARAGTYGYTF.